These 2 T cell receptor beta chains were sequenced from one sample in a study of blood T cells in healthy people across ages. A second roughly 6 to 12 cycle PCR used barcoded and J-beta primers. Each CDR3 protein is one row after TCRdb ran MiXCR on the 5' RACE reads. Found here are nearly 800,000 distinct CDR3 sequences, 25% of them singletons; the top ten hold 3.7%. The same sample was also used in a study of T cells of mothers and their children.

The sequenced sample was blood. Receptors originate from a boy aged 5-17 years in good health.

The gene calls are TRBV20-1 and TRBJ1-2; 8 bases match TRBD1. The V segment lost 6 bases and the J segment 2 bases; nucleotides outside the gene matches: 8. Germline values: CDR1 DFQATT, CDR2 SNEGSKA (reference sequence). There are 14 residues in the CDR3. The CDR3 DNA reads as TGCAGTGCGGACGTTCGGACAGGGAACTATGGCTACACCTTC. Translation: CSADVRTGNYGYTF.

The sample holds a few counts of this clonotype. The chain carries TRBV29-1 and TRBJ2-7; 10 nucleotides match TRBD2. The CDR3 extends over 14 amino acids. The V segment lost 6 bases and the J segment 0 bases; nucleotides outside the gene matches: 5. The germline gives CDR1 SQVTM, CDR2 ANQGSEA. In DNA, the CDR3 is TGCAGCGTCGCCGGGACTAGCGTCTCCTACGAGCAGTACTTC. Translation gives CSVAGTSVSYEQYF.